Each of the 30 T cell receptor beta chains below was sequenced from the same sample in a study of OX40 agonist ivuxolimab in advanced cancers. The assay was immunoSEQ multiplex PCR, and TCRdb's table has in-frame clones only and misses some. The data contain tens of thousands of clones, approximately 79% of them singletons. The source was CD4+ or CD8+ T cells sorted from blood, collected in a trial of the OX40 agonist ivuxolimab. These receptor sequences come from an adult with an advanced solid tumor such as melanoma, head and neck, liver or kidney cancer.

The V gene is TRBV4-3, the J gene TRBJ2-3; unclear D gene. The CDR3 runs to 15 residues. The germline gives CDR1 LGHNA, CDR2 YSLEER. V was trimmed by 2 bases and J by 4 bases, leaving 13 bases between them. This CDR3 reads CASSQRSALADTQYF. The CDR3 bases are TGCGCCAGCAGCCAACGGTCCGCGCTGGCAGATACGCAGTATTTT.

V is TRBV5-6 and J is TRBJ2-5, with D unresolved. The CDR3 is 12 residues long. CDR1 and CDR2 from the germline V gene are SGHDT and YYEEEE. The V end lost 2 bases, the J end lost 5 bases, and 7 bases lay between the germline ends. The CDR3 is CASSFGRETQYF. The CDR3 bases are TGTGCCAGCAGCTTCGGTCGGGAGACCCAGTACTTC.

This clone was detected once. The CDR3 here is CSEQRENYNEQFF. The CDR3 nucleotides are TGCAGCGAGCAGCGGGAGAATTACAATGAGCAGTTCTTC. V gene TRBV29-1 combines with J gene TRBJ2-1; 8 bases match TRBD2. The length of the CDR3 is 13 residues. Germline V lookup: CDR1 SQVTM, CDR2 ANQGSEA. V dropped 7 bases and J dropped 4; count of bases not matched to a gene: 6.

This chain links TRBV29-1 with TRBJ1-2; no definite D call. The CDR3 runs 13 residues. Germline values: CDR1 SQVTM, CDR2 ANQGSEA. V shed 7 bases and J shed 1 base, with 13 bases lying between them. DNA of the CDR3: TGCAGCGCGGCGCTGGGATTTAACTATGGCTACACCTTC. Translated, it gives CSAALGFNYGYTF.

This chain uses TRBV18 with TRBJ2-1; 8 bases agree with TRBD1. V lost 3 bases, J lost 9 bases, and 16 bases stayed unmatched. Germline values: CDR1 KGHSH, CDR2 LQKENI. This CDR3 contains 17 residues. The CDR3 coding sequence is TGTGCCAGCTCACCGCTTCAGGACAGGGTGTCCTTCGGTGAGCAGTTCTTC. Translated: CASSPLQDRVSFGEQFF.

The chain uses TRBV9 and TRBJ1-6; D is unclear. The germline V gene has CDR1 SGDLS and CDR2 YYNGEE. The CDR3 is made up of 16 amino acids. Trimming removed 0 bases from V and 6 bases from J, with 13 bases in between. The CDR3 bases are TGTGCCAGCAGCGTAGCACCGGATCTCTTTAATTCACCCCTCCACTTT. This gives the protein CASSVAPDLFNSPLHF.

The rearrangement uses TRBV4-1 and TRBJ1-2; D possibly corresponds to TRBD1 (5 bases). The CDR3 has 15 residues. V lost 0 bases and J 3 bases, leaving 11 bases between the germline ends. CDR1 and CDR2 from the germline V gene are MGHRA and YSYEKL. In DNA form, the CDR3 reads TGCGCCAGCAGCCAAGATGTGGGGGGGGACTATGGCTACACCTTC. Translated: CASSQDVGGDYGYTF.

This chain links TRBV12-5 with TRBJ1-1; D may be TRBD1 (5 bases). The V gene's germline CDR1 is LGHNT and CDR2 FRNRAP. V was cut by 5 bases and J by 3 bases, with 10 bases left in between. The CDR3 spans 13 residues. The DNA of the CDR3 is TGTGCTAGTGGTCCCGGGACGGACACTGAAGCTTTCTTT. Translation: CASGPGTDTEAFF.

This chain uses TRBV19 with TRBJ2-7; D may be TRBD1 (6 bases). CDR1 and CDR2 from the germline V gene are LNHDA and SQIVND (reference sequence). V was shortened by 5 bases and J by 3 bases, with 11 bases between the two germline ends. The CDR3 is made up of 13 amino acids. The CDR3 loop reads CASSVGQLYEQYF. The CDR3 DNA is TGTGCCAGTAGTGTGGGACAACTCTACGAGCAGTACTTC.

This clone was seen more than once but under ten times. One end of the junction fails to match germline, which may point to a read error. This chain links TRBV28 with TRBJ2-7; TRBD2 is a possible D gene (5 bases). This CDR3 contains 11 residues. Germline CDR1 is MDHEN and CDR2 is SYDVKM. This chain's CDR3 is CASSDNRDPTF. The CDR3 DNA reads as TGTGCCAGCAGTGATAACCGGGATCCAACCTTC.

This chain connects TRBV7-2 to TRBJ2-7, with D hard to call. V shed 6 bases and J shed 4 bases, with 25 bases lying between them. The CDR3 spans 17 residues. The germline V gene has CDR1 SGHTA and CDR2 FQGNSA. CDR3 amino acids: CASRQIAPRISLYEQYF. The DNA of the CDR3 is TGTGCCAGCAGACAAATTGCCCCCCGGATTTCTCTATACGAGCAGTACTTC.

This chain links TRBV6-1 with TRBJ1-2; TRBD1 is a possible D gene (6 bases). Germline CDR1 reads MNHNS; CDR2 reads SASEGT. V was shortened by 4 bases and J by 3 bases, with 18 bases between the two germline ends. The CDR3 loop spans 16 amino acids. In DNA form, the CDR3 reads TGTGCCAGCAGTGTGTTAATGGGGGGCGCGGACTATGGCTACACCTTC. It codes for CASSVLMGGADYGYTF.

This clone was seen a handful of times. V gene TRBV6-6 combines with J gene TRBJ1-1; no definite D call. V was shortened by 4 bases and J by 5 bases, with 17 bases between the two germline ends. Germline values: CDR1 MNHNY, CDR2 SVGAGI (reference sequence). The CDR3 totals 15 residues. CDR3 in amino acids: CASSFSDSFRTEAFF. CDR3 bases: TGTGCCAGCAGTTTTAGCGACTCCTTTAGGACTGAAGCTTTCTTT.

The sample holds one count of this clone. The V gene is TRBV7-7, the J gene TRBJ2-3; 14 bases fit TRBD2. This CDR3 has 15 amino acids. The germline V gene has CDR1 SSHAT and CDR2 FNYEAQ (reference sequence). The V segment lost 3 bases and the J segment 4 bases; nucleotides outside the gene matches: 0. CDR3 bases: TGTGCCAGCAGCTTGGGACTAGCGGGAGCAGATACGCAGTATTTT. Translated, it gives CASSLGLAGADTQYF.

In nucleotides, the CDR3 is TGTGCCAGCAGCCAAAGAACCCGAACTAGCGGGAGGGGCGATACGCAGTATTTT. Protein sequence: CASSQRTRTSGRGDTQYF. V is TRBV4-2 and J is TRBJ2-3; 13 bases agree with TRBD2. Germline assignment: CDR1 LGHNA and CDR2 YNFKEQ. Germline trimming cut 2 bases from V and 6 bases from J; bases unmatched to any gene: 11. The CDR3 contains 18 residues.

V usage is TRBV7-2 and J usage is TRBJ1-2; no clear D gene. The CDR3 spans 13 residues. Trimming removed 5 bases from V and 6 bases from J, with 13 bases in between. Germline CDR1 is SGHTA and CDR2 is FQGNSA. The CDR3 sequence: CASSQDPAHGYTF. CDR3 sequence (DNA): TGTGCCAGCAGCCAAGACCCTGCCCATGGCTACACCTTC. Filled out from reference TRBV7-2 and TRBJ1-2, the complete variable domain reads GAGVSQSPSNKVTEKGKDVELRCDPISGHTALYWYRQSLGQGLEFLIYFQGNSAPDKSGLPSDRFSAERTGGSVSTLTIQRTQQEDSAVYLCASSQDPAHGYTFGSGTRLTVV.

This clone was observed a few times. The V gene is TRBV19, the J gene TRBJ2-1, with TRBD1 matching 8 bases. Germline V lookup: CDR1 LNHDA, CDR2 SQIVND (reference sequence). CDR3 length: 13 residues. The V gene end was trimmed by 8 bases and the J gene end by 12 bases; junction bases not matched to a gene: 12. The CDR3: CASLPRDRSVQFF. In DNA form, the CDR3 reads TGTGCCAGTCTACCCCGGGACAGGTCTGTGCAGTTCTTC.

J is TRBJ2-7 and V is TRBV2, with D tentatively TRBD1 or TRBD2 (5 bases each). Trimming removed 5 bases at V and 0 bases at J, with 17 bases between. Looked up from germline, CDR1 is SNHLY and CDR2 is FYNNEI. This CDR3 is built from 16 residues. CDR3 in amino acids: CASSLGTGFLSYEQYF. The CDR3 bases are TGTGCCAGCAGTCTAGGGACCGGGTTCCTCTCCTACGAGCAGTACTTC.

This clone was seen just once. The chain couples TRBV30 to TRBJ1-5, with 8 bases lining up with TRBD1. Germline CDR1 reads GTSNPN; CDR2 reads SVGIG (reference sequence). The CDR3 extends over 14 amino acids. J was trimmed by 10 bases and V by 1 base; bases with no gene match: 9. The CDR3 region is CAWSAQTGVLPQHF. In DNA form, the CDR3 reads TGTGCCTGGAGTGCACAGACAGGGGTTCTTCCCCAGCATTTT. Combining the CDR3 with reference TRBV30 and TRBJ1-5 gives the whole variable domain SQTIHQWPATLVQPVGSPLSLECTVEGTSNPNLYWYRQAAGRGLQLLFYSVGIGQISSEVPQNLSASRPQDRQFILSSKKLLLSDSGFYLCAWSAQTGVLPQHFGDGTRLSIL.

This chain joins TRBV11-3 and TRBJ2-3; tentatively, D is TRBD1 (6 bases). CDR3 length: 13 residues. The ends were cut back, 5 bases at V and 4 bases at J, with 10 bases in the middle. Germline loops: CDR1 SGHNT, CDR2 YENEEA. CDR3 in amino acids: CASSPGEPDTQYF. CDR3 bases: TGTGCCAGCAGCCCAGGGGAGCCAGATACGCAGTATTTT.

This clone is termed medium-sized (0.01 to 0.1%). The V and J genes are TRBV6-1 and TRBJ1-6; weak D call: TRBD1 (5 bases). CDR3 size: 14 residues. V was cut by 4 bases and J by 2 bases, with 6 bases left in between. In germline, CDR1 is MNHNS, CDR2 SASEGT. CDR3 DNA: TGTGCCAGCAGTGCGGGACCCTATAATTCACCCCTCCACTTT. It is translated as CASSAGPYNSPLHF.

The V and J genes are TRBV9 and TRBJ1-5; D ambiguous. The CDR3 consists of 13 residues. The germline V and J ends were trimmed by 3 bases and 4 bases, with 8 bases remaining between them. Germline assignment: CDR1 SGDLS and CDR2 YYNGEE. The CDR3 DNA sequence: TGTGCCAGCAGCGCTACGGGAAATCAGCCCCAGCATTTT. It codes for CASSATGNQPQHF.

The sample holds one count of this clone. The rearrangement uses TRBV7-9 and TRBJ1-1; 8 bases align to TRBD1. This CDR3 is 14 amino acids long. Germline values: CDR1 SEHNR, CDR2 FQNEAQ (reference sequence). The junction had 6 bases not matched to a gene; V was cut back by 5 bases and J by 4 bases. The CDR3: CASSVTGGSTEAFF. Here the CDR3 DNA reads TGTGCCAGCAGCGTTACAGGGGGTAGCACTGAAGCTTTCTTT.

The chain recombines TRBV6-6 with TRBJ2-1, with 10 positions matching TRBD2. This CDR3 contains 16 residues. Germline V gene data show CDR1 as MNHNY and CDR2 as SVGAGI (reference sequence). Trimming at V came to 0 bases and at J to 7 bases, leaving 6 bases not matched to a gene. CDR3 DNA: TGTGCCAGCAGTTACTCGTCTAGCGGGAGTGGTAATGAGCAGTTCTTC. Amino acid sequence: CASSYSSSGSGNEQFF.

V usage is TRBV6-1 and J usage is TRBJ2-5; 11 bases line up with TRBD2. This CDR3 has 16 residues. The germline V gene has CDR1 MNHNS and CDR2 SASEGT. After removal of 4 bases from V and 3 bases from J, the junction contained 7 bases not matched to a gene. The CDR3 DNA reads TGTGCCAGCAGTGTTTCTAGCGGGAGGTTAGAAGAGACCCAGTACTTC. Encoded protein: CASSVSSGRLEETQYF.

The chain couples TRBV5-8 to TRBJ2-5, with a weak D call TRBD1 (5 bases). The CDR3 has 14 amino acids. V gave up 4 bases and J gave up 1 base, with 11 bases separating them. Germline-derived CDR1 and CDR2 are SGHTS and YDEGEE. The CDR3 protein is CASSARGPQETQYF. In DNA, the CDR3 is TGTGCCAGCAGCGCAAGGGGCCCCCAAGAGACCCAGTACTTC.

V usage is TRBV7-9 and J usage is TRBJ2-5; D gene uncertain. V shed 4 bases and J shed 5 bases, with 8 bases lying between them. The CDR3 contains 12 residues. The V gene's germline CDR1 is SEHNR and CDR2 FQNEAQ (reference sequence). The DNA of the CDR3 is TGTGCCAGCAGCTCGGAAATTGAGACCCAGTACTTC. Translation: CASSSEIETQYF. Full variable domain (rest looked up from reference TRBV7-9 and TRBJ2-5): DTGVSQNPRHKITKRGQNVTFRCDPISEHNRLYWYRQTLGQGPEFLTYFQNEAQLEKSRLLSDRFSAERPKGSFSTLEIQRTEQGDSAMYLCASSSEIETQYFGPGTRLLVL.

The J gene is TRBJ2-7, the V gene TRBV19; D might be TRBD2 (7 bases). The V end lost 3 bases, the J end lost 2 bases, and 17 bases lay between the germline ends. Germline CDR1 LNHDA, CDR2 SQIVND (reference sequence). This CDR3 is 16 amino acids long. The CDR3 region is CASSIRGAPAPYEQYF. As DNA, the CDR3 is TGTGCCAGTAGTATTCGGGGGGCACCCGCTCCCTACGAGCAGTACTTC.

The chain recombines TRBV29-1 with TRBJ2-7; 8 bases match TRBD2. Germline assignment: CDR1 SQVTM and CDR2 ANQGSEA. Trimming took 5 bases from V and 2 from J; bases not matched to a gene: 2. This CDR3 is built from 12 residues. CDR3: CSVLAGTYEQYF. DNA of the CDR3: TGCAGCGTTTTAGCGGGAACCTACGAGCAGTACTTC.

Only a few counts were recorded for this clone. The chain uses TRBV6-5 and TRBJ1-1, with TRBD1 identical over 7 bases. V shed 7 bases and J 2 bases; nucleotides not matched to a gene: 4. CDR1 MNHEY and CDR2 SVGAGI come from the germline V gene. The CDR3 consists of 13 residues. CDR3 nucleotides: TGTGCCAGCAACAGGGGACTTAACACTGAAGCTTTCTTT. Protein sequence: CASNRGLNTEAFF.